The rows below give T cell receptor beta chains drawn from one sample of a study of human T cells and chemical hapten exposure. From the RACE reads, TCRdb called clonotypes with MiXCR, one entry per CDR3 protein. This repertoire shows about 64,000 distinct CDR3 sequences, approximately 10% found once; its top ten account for under 5%. This material consisted of whole blood, taken in connection with sensitization to the hapten diphenylcyclopropenone (DPC). These receptor sequences come from a woman aged 40 to 50 with alopecia areata. Some clones in this sample may be carry-over from other donors' samples. The CDR3 runs from the conserved cysteine through the conserved F or W. A D gene is named only where the DNA matches it firmly. Size is omitted from some rows. Given values are once, few, many or a class for expanded clones.

abundance,d_gene,j_gene,v_gene,CDR3nt,CDR3aa
few,-,TRBJ1-5,TRBV3-1,TGTGCCAGCAGCGCTCCGGGAGCGCCCCAGCATTTT,CASSAPGAPQHF
many,-,TRBJ2-1,TRBV12-5,TGTGCTAGCTCCCGATCTAGAGGTGAGCAGTTCTTC,CASSRSRGEQFF
-,TRBD1,TRBJ1-1,TRBV20-1,TGCAGTGCTAGAGGAGGACAGGGGTTTCCTTCGGAAGCTTTCTTT,CSARGGQGFPSEAFF
-,TRBD1,TRBJ1-6,TRBV7-8,TGTGCCAGCAGCCCCGACAGGGGGTATAATTCACCCCTCCACTTT,CASSPDRGYNSPLHF
many,TRBD1,TRBJ2-7,TRBV20-1,TGCAGTGCTAGAGATATTCGGGGACAGGGGGCCTACGAGCAGTACTTC,CSARDIRGQGAYEQYF
-,-,TRBJ1-1,TRBV3-1,TGTGCCAGCAAGGGGACAAAACCCACTGAAGCTTTCTTT,CASKGTKPTEAFF
few,TRBD2,TRBJ2-3,TRBV9,TGTGCCAGCAGCCCCAGCCCTAGCGGGGGGGATACGCAGTATTTT,CASSPSPSGGDTQYF
-,-,TRBJ2-2,TRBV5-4,TGTGCCAGCAGCTTGGACGGGGGACTGGGCGGGGAGCTGTTTTTT,CASSLDGGLGGELFF
-,TRBD2,TRBJ2-2,TRBV4-2,TGTGCCAGCAGCCAAACGGGACTAGCGAAGACCGGGGAGCTGTTTTTT,CASSQTGLAKTGELFF
few,TRBD1,TRBJ1-5,TRBV29-1,TGCAGCGCAAGACAGGGTAGCAATCAGCCCCAGCATTTT,CSARQGSNQPQHF
many,-,TRBJ1-1,TRBV18,TGTGCCAGCTCTGGGACGCTGAACACTGAAGCTTTCTTT,CASSGTLNTEAFF
few,TRBD1,TRBJ1-2,TRBV29-1,TGCAGCGCCCACAGGGGACCCGCCTATGGCTACACCTTC,CSAHRGPAYGYTF
many,-,TRBJ2-5,TRBV23-1,TGCGCCAGCAGTCAATCGAAGCCTGGACAGCTAAGGGAGACCCAGTACTTC,CASSQSKPGQLRETQYF
many,TRBD1,TRBJ1-6,TRBV13,TGTGCCAGCAGCTTAGCCAGGGGGCAATCACCCCTCCACTTT,CASSLARGQSPLHF
-,-,TRBJ2-7,TRBV28,TGTGCCAGCAGTTTACCAGGACGGCGATTGACCTACGAGCAGTACTTC,CASSLPGRRLTYEQYF
-,-,TRBJ2-2,TRBV20-1,TGCAGTGCTAGAGAAGGGGGGGCCGGGGAGCTGTTTTTT,CSAREGGAGELFF
few,TRBD1,TRBJ2-1,TRBV7-2,TGTGCCAGCAGGTCCGGGACAGGGAGCAATGAGCAGTTCTTC,CASRSGTGSNEQFF